The rows below give T cell receptor beta chains drawn from one sample of a study of OX40 agonist ivuxolimab in advanced cancers. Some clones are missing from TCRdb's copy, which holds only in-frame ones; the method was immunoSEQ multiplex PCR. The table shows some 80,000 clones, with roughly 84% occurring only once. The source material was CD4+ or CD8+ T cells sorted from blood, sampled in a trial of the OX40 agonist ivuxolimab. These TCRs come from an adult with an advanced solid tumor such as melanoma, head and neck, liver or kidney cancer. The conserved cysteine and the conserved F or W are not part of the CDR3 here. A D gene is named only where the DNA matches it firmly.

TRBJ2-5,NA,TRBV10-1,ASSPTSQRETQY
TRBJ1-2,TRBD1,TRBV28,ASRGQGYYGYT
TRBJ1-2,NA,TRBV28,ASSSLKQQIGGYT
TRBJ2-5,NA,TRBV5-8,ASGGETQY
TRBJ1-1,NA,TRBV28,ASSLYGENTEAF
TRBJ2-1,NA,TRBV7-3,ASSFTTSSYNEQF
TRBJ1-4,NA,TRBV5-8,ASSLKSTNEKLF
TRBJ2-7,TRBD1,TRBV18,ASSGEGTVPTYEQY
TRBJ1-2,NA,TRBV7-2,ASSSKVGFGYT
TRBJ2-3,NA,TRBV7-3,ASSLRPQGKTGTDTQY
TRBJ2-2,NA,TRBV28,ASRPGLGTGELF
TRBJ1-1,NA,TRBV5-1,ASSLFGGEMNTEAF
TRBJ1-1,NA,TRBV19,ASSGRGRTEAF
TRBJ1-1,TRBD1,TRBV19,ASSLADRGHENTEAF
TRBJ2-2,TRBD2,TRBV10-3,AISGRASGISTGELF
TRBJ2-7,TRBD2,TRBV30,AWSVRTSGTKQY
TRBJ1-1,NA,TRBV11-2,ASSLVLGSVEAF
TRBJ1-5,NA,TRBV5-5,ASSLVVPGQPQH
TRBJ2-3,NA,TRBV18,ASSPPWGTADTQY
TRBJ2-2,TRBD2,TRBV7-8,ASSLESSSGFYTGELF
TRBJ2-2,TRBD1,TRBV18,ASSSGQGADGELF
TRBJ1-1,NA,TRBV27,ASLGQNINTEAF
TRBJ2-3,NA,TRBV7-9,ASSLARAATSTDTQY
TRBJ1-4,TRBD1,TRBV11-2,ASSPASTGGFEKLF
TRBJ2-1,NA,TRBV30,AWSLERLNEQF
TRBJ2-7,TRBD2,TRBV6-5,ASSYSVAGVYEQY